This TCR beta chain originates from a study of blood T cell repertoires in COVID-19. TCRdb keeps only in-frame clones here, not all; method: immunoSEQ multiplex PCR. The sample carries fewer than 250,000 clones, approximately 91% recorded once. The J segment lost 6 bases and the V segment lost 5 bases, leaving 7 bases of the junction unmatched. The CDR3 contains 14 residues. Germline-derived CDR1 and CDR2 are LNHDA and SQIVND (reference sequence). V gene TRBV19 combines with J gene TRBJ1-2; 9 bases map to TRBD1. Source material: peripheral blood. This clonotype was sampled from a man aged 55 to 69 who had recovered from COVID-19. The CDR3 DNA reads TGTGCCAGTAGTTTCTCCGGGACAGGGAATGGCTACACCTTC. Amino acids: CASSFSGTGNGYTF.